This T cell receptor beta chain was sequenced in a study of Graves' ophthalmopathy and Graves' hyperthyroidism. Study details: The stable label applied to hyperthyroidism with no ophthalmopathy within 18 months of follow-up.

Pregnant or lactating patients and those with other autoimmune diseases or uncontrolled infections were excluded. Each diagnosis was determined on the basis of clinical symptoms, serum thyroxine, TRAb, thyroid ultrasound and orbital computed tomography. RNA served as the template for amplifying TCR beta CDR3 regions. HTBI primers primed a first-round RT-PCR, and a second-round multiplex PCR followed. From the multiplex PCR reads, TCRdb called clonotypes with MiXCR, one entry per CDR3 protein. The sample contains around 1,000,000 distinct CDR3 sequences, approximately 35% of which appear only once. This clonotype was found once. Looked up from germline, CDR1 is SNHLY and CDR2 is FYNNEI. The CDR3 covers 14 residues. V was cut by 0 bases and J by 8 bases, with 8 bases left in between.

The TCR comes from an adult man with Graves' hyperthyroidism. The sequenced sample consisted of peripheral blood or thyroid tissue (not recorded which). The gene calls are TRBV2 and TRBJ1-6, with a possible D match to TRBD1 (6 bases). CDR3 bases: TGTGCCAGCAGTGAAGCAAGGGGGTATTCACCCCTCCACTTT. Amino acid sequence: CASSEARGYSPLHF. Together with reference TRBV2 and TRBJ1-6, the CDR3 gives the full variable domain: EPEVTQTPSHQVTQMGQEVILRCVPISNHLYFYWYRQILGQKVEFLVSFYNNEISEKSEIFDDQFSVERPDGSNFTLKIRSTKLEDSAMYFCASSEARGYSPLHFGNGTRLTVT.